The T cell receptor (beta chain) under discussion was sequenced for a study of Ad26.COV2.S vaccination and SARS-CoV-2 variants (dated by TCRdb to the early 2020s). About the full investigation: Vaccine-arm donors were drawn from COV1001, a multicentre, randomized, double-blind, placebo-controlled phase I-IIa trial of Ad26.COV2.S in healthy adults. The specificity and breadth of SARS-CoV-2-reactive T cell receptors after Ad26.COV2.S vaccination were assessed by TCRbeta repertoire sequencing. Investigators did not know the trial group allocation while performing experiments and assessing outcomes. Dosing of Ad26.COV2.S was intramuscular, at either 5x10^10 or 1x10^11 viral particles, delivered as one shot or as two shots spaced 56 days apart. The TCR-sequenced set comprised approximately 32 samples: around 20 Ad26.COV2.S vaccine recipients, 5 placebo recipients and 8 SARS-CoV-2 convalescent individuals. Trial participants were randomized into five groups of five, in which low-dose or high-dose Ad26.COV2.S was given once or twice, or placebo was given on both occasions. Overall results and qualifications from the work: Compared with placebo recipients, Ad26.COV2.S recipients showed higher spike-specific TCR breadth (P = 0.0014). The study was not powered for comparison of responses between vaccine doses or regimens. After vaccination, spike-specific CD8+ and CD4+ T cell responses were reported to show substantial breadth. The authors noted that the TCR breadth and depth analyses may have underestimated total T cell responses. Vaccine and placebo recipients had comparable non-spike TCR breadth, which fits with the vaccine containing only spike.

In regard to this clone: This clone's antigen is unknown. The input lacks base qualities; no much larger clone sits a single base away.

The sample's treatment or condition label, decoded: some 19 received Ad26.COV2.S at low or high dose, single or two shots; about 5 received placebo; per-sample allocation not given. For vaccine and placebo recipients, repertoires were sequenced using samples collected on day 63 after the first injection. In Cohort 1b, 20 to 25 adults aged 18-55 years were enrolled at a single site in Boston, USA, between 29 July and 7 August 2020. Ad26.COV2.S was a replication-incompetent adenovirus type 26 vector expressing a prefusion-stabilized SARS-CoV-2 spike protein from the original Wuhan strain. The immunoSEQ Assay was the method used to sequence TCRbeta CDR3 regions. After extraction, genomic DNA underwent amplification by bias-controlled multiplex PCR, followed by high-throughput sequencing. The source study handled its data this way. To quantify the absolute abundance of each unique TCRbeta CDR3 region, sequences were collapsed and filtered. T cell fraction was estimated by normalizing TCRbeta template counts to usable DNA, with usable DNA measured through amplification of reference genes found in all nucleated cells. Repertoire TCRs were annotated as SARS-CoV-2-specific by exact matching of V gene, CDR3 amino acid sequence and J gene to a known reactive TCR set. The reference SARS-CoV-2 TCR set came from MIRA and was filtered for enrichment in COVID-19-positive ImmuneCODE repertoires, removing public or cross-reactive TCRs. Drawing on the MIRA antigens, annotated TCRs were analysed further at the level of specific ORF or position within ORF. Depth was the summed frequency of annotated unique rearrangements, while breadth was defined as annotated unique rearrangements over total unique productive rearrangements. TCR breadth was compared between groups using two-sided Wilcoxon rank-sum tests. This immuneACCESS table, as held by TCRdb, lists in-frame sequences with V and J called but not all clones. Of the missing ones, under half trace to an unresolved V gene in checked studies; the others have no known cause. That table supplies the V and J calls and clone size; D and trimming were determined from the DNA. This sample lists some 250,000 clones; approximately 88% were detected once. About 10% of the sample is in the top ten clones.

The sequencing here drew on peripheral blood, taken in a trial of Ad26.COV2.S vaccine versus placebo. The sequence derives from a person aged 18 to 59 who received the Ad26.COV2.S COVID-19 vaccine or a placebo.

The sequenced DNA: TGTGCCAGCAGCCAGCCAGTGGGACCCGGGGAGCTGTTTTTT. Its protein product is CASSQPVGPGELFF. The sequence is built from TRBV28 and TRBJ2-2; the D gene could be either TRBD1 or TRBD2, each agreeing at 5 bases. Its CDR3 holds 14 amino acids, cysteine through phenylalanine. Here the CDR3 DNA is all that survives: 42 bases in frame from base 1. The CDR1 and CDR2 encoded by the germline V gene are MDHEN and SYDVKM. V is shortened by 6 bases, J by 6 bases, and the region joining them spans 14 bases. With the rest looked up from the reference TRBV28 and TRBJ2-2 genes rather than sequenced, the full variable domain is DVKVTQSSRYLVKRTGEKVFLECVQDMDHENMFWYRQDPGLGLRLIYFSYDVKMKEKGDIPEGYSVSREKKERFSLILESASTNQTSMYLCASSQPVGPGELFFGEGSRLTVL.